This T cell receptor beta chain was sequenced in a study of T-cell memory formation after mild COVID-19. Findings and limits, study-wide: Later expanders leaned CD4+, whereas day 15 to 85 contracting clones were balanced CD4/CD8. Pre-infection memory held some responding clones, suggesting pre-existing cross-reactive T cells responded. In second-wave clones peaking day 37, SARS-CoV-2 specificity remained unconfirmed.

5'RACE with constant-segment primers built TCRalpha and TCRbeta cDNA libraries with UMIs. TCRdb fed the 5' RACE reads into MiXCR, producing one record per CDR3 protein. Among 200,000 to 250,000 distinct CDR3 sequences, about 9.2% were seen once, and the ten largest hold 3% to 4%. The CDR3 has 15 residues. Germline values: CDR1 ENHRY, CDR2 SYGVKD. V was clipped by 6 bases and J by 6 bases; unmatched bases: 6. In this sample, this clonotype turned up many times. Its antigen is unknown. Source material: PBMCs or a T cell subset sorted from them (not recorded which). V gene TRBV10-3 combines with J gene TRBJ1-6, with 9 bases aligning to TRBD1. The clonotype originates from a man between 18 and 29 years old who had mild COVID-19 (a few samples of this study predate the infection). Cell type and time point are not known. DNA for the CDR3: TGTGCCATCAGCCCCGACAGGGGGGGTAATTCACCCCTCCACTTT. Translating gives CAISPDRGGNSPLHF.